This T cell receptor beta chain was documented in a study of control samples from healthy donors and cancer patients. CDR1 and CDR2 (germline): SGHTA, FQGNSA. This CDR3 is 10 amino acids long. Using immunoSEQ multiplex PCR, the repertoire was profiled, and TCRdb retains in-frame clones only, with some absent. The sample records 150,000 to 200,000 clones, about nine tenths being singletons. The chain combines TRBV7-2 with TRBJ2-1, with D possibly matching TRBD1 (5 bases). The sample consisted of blood. The receptor comes from a woman between 25 and 40 years old in good health. CDR3 nucleotides: TGTGCTACCCAGGGCAATGAGCAGTTCTTC. Residues: CATQGNEQFF.